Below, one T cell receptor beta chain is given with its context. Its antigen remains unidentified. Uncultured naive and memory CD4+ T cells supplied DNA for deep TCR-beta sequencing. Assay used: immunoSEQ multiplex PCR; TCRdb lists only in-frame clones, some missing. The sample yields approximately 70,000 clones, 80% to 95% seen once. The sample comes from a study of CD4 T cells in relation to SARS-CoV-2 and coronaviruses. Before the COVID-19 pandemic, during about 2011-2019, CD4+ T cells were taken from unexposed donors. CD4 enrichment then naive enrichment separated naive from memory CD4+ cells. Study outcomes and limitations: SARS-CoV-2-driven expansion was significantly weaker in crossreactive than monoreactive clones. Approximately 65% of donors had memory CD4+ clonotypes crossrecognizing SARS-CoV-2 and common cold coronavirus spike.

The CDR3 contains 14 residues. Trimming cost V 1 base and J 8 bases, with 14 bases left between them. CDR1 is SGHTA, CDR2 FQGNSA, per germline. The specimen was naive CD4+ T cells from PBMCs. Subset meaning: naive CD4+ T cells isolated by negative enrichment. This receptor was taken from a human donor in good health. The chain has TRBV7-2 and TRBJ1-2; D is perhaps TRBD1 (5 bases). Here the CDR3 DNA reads TGTGCCAGCAGCTTAGTGGCCAGGGAGTACGGCTACACCTTC. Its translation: CASSLVAREYGYTF.